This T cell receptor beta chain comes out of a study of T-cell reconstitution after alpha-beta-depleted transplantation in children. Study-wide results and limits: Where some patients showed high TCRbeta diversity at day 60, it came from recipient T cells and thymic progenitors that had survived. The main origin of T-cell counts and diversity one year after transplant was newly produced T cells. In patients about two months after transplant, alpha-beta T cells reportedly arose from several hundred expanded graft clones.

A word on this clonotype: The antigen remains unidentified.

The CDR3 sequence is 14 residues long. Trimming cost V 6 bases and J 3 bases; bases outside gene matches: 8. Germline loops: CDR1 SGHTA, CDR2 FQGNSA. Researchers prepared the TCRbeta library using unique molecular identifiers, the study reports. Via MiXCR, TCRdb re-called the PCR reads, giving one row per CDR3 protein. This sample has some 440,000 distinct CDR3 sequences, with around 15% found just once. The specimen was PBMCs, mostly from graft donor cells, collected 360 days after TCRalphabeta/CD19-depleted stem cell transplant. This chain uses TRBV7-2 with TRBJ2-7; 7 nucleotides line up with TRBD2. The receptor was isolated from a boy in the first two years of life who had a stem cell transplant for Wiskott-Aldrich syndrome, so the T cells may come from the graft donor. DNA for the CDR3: TGTGCCAGCAGACCGGGAGGTATGTTCTACGAGCAGTACTTC. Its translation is CASRPGGMFYEQYF.